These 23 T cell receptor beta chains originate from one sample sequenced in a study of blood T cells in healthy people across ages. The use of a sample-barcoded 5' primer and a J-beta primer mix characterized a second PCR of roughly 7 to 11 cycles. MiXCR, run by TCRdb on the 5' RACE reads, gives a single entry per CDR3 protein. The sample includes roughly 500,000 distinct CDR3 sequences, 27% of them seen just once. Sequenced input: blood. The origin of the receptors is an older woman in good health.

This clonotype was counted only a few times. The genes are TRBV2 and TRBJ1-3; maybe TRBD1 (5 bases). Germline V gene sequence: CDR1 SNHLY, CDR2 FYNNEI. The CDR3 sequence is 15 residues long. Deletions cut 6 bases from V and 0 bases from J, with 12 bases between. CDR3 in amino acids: CASREQVLSGNTIYF. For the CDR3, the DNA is TGTGCCAGCAGAGAACAGGTGCTCTCTGGAAACACCATATATTTT.

CDR3 region: CASSAQLRSYEQYF. CDR3 sequence (DNA): TGTGCCAGCAGTGCCCAGCTCCGCTCCTACGAGCAGTACTTC. V is TRBV2 and J is TRBJ2-5; D ambiguous. The DNA end is more similar to TRBJ2-7, so the J call may be wrong. This CDR3 has 14 residues. Germline lookup yields CDR1 SNHLY and CDR2 FYNNEI.

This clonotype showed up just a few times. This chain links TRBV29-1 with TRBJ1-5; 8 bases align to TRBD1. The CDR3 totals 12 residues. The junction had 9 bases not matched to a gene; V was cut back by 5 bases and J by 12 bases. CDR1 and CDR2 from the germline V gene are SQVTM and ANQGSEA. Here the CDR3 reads CSVRTGSSYQHF. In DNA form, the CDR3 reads TGCAGCGTTAGGACAGGGTCGTCGTACCAGCATTTT.

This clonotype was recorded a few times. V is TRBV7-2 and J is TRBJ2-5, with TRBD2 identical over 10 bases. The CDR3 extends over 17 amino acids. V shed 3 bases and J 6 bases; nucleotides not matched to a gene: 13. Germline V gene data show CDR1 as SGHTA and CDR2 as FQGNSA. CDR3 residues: CASSFWSSGGAEKTQYF. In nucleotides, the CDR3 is TGTGCCAGCAGCTTCTGGTCCAGCGGGGGGGCGGAAAAGACCCAGTACTTC.

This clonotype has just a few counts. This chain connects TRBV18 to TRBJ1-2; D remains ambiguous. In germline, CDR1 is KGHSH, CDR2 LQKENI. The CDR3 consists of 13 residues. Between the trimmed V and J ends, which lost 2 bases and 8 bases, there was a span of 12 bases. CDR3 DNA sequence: TGTGCCAGCTCACCATCCAAAGGGAGCGGCTACACCTTC. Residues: CASSPSKGSGYTF.

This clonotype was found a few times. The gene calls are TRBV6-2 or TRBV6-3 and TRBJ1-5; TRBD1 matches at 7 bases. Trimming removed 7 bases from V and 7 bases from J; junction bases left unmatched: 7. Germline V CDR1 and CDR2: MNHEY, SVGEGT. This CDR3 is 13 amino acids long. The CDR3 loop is CASNDRVEQPQHF. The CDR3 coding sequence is TGTGCCAGCAACGACAGGGTTGAACAGCCCCAGCATTTT.

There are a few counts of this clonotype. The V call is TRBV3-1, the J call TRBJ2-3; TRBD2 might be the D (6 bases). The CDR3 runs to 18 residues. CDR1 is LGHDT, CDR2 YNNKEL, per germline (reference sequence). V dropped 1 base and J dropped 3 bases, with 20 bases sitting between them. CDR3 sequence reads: CASSQVRVGGASTDTQYF. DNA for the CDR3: TGTGCCAGCAGCCAAGTCCGAGTCGGGGGTGCGTCGACAGATACGCAGTATTTT.

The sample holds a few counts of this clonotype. The chain's CDR3 is CASSVDLNSPLHF. CDR3 DNA sequence: TGTGCCAGCAGCGTCGACCTCAATTCACCCCTCCACTTT. The V call is TRBV9, the J call TRBJ1-6, with unresolved D. V dropped 2 bases and J dropped 7 bases, with 7 bases sitting between them. There are 13 residues in the CDR3. Per germline, CDR1 SGDLS and CDR2 YYNGEE.

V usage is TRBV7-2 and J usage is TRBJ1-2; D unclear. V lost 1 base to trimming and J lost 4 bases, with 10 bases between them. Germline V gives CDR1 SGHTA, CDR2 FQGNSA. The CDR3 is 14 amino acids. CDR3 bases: TGTGCCAGCAGCTTAGTCGGGGAGGGCTATGGCTACACCTTC. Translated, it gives CASSLVGEGYGYTF.

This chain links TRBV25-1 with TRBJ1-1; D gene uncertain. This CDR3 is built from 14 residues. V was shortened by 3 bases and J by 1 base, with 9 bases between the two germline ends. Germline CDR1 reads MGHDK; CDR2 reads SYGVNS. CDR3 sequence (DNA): TGTGCCAGCAGTGAGGAGTTGGGGAACACTGAAGCTTTCTTT. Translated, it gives CASSEELGNTEAFF.

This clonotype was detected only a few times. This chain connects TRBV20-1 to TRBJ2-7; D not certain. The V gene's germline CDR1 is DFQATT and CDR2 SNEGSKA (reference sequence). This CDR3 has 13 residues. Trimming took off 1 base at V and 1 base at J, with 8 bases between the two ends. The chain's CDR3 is CSARAHGSYEQYF. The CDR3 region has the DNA TGCAGTGCTAGAGCGCACGGGTCCTACGAGCAGTACTTC.

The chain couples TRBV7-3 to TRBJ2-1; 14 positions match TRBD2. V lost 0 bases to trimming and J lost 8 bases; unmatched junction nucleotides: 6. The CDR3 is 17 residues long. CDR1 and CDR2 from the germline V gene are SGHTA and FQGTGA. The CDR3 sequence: CASSLTRTSGGRDEQFF. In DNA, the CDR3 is TGTGCCAGCAGCTTAACAAGGACTAGCGGGGGGCGCGATGAGCAGTTCTTC.

CDR3 bases: TGTGCCTGGAGTGTTCCAGGGCGGCAAGCTTTCTTT. Translated, it gives CAWSVPGRQAFF. The chain carries TRBV30 and TRBJ1-1, with a weak D call TRBD1 (5 bases). V was shortened by 0 bases and J by 9 bases, with 11 bases between the two germline ends. The CDR3 extends over 12 amino acids. Germline CDR1 GTSNPN, CDR2 SVGIG (reference sequence).

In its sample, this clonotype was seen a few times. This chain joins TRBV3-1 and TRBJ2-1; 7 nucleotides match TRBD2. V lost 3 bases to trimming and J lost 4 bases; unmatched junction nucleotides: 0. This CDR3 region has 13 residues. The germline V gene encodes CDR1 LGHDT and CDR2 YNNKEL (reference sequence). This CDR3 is CASSQGLYNEQFF. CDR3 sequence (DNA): TGTGCCAGCAGCCAGGGACTATACAATGAGCAGTTCTTC.

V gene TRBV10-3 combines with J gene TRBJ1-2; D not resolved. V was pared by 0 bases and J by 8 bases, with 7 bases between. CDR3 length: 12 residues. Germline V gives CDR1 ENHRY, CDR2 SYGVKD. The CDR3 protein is CAISESPVGYTF. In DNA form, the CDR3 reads TGTGCCATCAGTGAGTCACCGGTGGGCTACACCTTC.

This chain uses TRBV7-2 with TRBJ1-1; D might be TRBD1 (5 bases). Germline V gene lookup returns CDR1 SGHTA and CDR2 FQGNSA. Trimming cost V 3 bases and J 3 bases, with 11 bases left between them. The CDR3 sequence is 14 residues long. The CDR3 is CASSLSGWYTEAFF. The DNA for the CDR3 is TGTGCCAGCAGCTTGTCAGGGTGGTACACTGAAGCTTTCTTT.

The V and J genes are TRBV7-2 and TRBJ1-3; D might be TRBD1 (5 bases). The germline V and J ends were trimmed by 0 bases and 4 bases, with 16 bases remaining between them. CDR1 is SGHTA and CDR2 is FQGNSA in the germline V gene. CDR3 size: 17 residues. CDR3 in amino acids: CASSLALGQGAGNTIYF. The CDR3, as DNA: TGTGCCAGCAGCTTAGCGCTAGGGCAGGGTGCCGGAAACACCATATATTTT.

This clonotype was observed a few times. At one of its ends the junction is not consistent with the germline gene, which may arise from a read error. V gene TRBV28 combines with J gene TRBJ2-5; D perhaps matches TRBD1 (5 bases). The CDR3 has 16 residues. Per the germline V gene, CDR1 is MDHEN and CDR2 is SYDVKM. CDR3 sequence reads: CPLADSFRRVQEIQYF. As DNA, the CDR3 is TGTCCTTTAGCCGACAGTTTCCGTAGGGTCCAAGAGATCCAGTACTTC.

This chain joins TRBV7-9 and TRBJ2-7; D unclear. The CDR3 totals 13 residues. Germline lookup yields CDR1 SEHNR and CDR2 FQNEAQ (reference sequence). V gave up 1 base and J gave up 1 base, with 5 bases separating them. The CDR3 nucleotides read TGTGCCAGCAGCTTAGAGGAATCCTACGAGCAGTACTTC. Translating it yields CASSLEESYEQYF. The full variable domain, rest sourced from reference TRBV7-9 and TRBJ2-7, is DTGVSQNPRHKITKRGQNVTFRCDPISEHNRLYWYRQTLGQGPEFLTYFQNEAQLEKSRLLSDRFSAERPKGSFSTLEIQRTEQGDSAMYLCASSLEESYEQYFGPGTRLTVT.

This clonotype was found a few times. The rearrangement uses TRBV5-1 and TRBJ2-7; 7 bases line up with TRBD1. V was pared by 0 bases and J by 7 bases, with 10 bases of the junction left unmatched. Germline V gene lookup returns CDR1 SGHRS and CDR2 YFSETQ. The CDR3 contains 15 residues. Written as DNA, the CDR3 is TGCGCCAGCAGCTTGGCGACAGGGACATCGGGGGAGCAGTACTTC. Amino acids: CASSLATGTSGEQYF.

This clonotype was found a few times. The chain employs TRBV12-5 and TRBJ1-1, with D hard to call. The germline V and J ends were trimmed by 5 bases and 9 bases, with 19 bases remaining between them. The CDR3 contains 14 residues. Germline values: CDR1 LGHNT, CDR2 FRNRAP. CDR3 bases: TGTGCTAGTGGTCCGGCGAAAGGTGAGGCAAAAGCTTTCTTT. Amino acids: CASGPAKGEAKAFF.

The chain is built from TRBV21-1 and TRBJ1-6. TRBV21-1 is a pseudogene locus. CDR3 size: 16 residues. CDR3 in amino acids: CASSKEAGSYNSPLHF. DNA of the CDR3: TGTGCCAGCAGCAAAGAGGCCGGCTCCTATAACTCACCCCTCCACTTT.

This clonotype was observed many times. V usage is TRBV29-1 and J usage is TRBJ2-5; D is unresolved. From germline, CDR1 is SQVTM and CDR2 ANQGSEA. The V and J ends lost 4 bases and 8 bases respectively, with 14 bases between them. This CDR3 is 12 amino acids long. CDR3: CSVVAAAGTQYF. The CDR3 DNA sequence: TGCAGCGTTGTGGCCGCCGCAGGAACCCAGTACTTC.